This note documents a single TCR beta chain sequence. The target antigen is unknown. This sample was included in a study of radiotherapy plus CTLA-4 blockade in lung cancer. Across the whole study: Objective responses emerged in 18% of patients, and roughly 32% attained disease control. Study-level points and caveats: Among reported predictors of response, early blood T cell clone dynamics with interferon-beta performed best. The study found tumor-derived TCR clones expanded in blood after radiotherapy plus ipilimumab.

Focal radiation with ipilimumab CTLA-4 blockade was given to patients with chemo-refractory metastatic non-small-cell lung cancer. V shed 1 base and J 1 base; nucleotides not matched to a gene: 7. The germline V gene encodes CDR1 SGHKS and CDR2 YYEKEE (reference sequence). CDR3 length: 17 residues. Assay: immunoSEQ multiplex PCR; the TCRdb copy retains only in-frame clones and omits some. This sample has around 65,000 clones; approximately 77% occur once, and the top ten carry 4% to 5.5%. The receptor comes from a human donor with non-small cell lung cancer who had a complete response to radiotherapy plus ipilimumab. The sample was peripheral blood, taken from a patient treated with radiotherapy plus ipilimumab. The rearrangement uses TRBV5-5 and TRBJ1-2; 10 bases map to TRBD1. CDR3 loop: CASSLKGGTGDNYGYTF. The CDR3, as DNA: TGTGCCAGCAGCTTGAAGGGTGGGACAGGGGATAACTATGGCTACACCTTC.